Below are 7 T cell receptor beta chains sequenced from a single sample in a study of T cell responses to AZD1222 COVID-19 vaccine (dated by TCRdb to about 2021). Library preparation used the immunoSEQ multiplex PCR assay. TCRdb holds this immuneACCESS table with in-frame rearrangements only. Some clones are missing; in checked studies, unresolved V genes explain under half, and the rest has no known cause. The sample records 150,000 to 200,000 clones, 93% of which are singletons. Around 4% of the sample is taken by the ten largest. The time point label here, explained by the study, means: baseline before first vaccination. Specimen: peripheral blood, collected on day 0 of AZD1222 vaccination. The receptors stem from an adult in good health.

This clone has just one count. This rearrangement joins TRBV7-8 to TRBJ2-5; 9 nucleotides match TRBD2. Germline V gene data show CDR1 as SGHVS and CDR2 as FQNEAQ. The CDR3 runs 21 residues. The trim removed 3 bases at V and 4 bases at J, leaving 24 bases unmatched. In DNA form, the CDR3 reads TGTGCCAGCAGCTTCCGGGGTTTGGGGCTAGCGGGGCGGTCGGAGTTAGAGACCCAGTACTTC. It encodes CASSFRGLGLAGRSELETQYF.

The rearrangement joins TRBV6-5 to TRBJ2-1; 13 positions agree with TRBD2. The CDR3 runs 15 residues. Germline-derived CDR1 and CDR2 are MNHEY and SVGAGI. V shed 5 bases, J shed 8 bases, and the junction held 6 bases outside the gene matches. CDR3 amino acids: CASSIRLAGGHEQFF. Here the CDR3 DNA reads TGTGCCAGCAGTATAAGACTAGCGGGAGGTCATGAGCAGTTCTTC.

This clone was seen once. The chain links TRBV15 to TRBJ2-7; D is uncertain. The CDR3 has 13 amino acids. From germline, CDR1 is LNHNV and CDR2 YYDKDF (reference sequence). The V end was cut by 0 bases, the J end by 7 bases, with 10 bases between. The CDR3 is CATSRDFSREQYF. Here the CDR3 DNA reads TGTGCCACCAGCAGAGATTTCTCTCGGGAGCAGTACTTC.

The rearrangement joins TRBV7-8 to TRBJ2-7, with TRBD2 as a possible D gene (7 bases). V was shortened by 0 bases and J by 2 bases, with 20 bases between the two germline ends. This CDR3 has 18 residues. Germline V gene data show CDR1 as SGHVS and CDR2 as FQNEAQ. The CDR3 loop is CASSLASWVGGGTYEQYF. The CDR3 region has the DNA TGTGCCAGCAGCTTAGCGTCTTGGGTGGGCGGGGGCACCTACGAGCAGTACTTC.

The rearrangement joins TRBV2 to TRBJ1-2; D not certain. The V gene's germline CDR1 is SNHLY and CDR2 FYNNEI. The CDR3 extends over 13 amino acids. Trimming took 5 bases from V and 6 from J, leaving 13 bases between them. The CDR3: CASSPRGVHGYTF. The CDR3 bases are TGTGCCAGCAGTCCCCGGGGTGTGCATGGCTACACCTTC. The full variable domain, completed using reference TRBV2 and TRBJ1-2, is EPEVTQTPSHQVTQMGQEVILRCVPISNHLYFYWYRQILGQKVEFLVSFYNNEISEKSEIFDDQFSVERPDGSNFTLKIRSTKLEDSAMYFCASSPRGVHGYTFGSGTRLTVV.

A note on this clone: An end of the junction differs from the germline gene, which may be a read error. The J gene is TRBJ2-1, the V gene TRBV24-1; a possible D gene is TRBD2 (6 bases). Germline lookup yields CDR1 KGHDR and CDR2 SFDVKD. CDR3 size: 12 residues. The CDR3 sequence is CATSDFSTSPLF. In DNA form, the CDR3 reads TGTGCCACCAGTGATTTTAGCACTAGCCCCCTCTTC.

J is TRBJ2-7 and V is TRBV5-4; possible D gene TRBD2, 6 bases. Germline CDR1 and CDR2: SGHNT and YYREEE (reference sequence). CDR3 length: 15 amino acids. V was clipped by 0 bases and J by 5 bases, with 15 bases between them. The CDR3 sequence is CASSLGRDPPDEQYF. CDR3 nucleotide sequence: TGTGCCAGCAGCTTGGGGCGGGACCCTCCCGACGAGCAGTACTTC.